These 27 T cell receptor beta chains originate from one sample sequenced in a study of T cell changes during pregnancy in multiple sclerosis. TCRdb's table, derived via immunoSEQ multiplex PCR, lists solely in-frame clones and lacks some. Among 50,000 to 65,000 clones listed, 90% were seen once. The specimen comprised peripheral blood, sampled in the third trimester of pregnancy. The receptors were sampled from a female donor in good health, enrolled as a control in a pregnancy study.

The V and J genes are TRBV6-1 and TRBJ2-5; 9 bases map to TRBD1. The CDR3 consists of 12 residues. CDR1 and CDR2 from the germline V gene are MNHNS and SASEGT. J gave up 5 bases and V 10 bases, and 5 bases lay outside the gene matches. The CDR3 nucleotides are TGTGCCACTACAGGGGGCGGGGAGACCCAGTACTTC. It codes for CATTGGGETQYF.

The rearrangement uses TRBV9 and TRBJ1-2; 11 bases are a match to TRBD1. Germline V lookup: CDR1 SGDLS, CDR2 YYNGEE. Unmatched junction bases numbered 10, after V lost 3 bases and J lost 3 bases. CDR3 length: 17 residues. Written as DNA, the CDR3 is TGTGCCAGCAGCGCGATCCGGACGGGACAGGGGGACTATGGCTACACCTTC. Translated: CASSAIRTGQGDYGYTF.

A single count supports this clone. The V gene is TRBV23-1, the J gene TRBJ2-7; unclear D gene. TRBV23-1 is given ORF status, its function remaining uncertain. Between the trimmed V and J ends, which lost 0 bases and 1 base, there was a span of 13 bases. The CDR3 loop spans 16 amino acids. CDR3 in DNA: TGCGCCAGCAGTCAATCCGGCCAGGTTCCTTCCTACGAGCAGTACTTC. Its protein is CASSQSGQVPSYEQYF.

This clone was seen once. The gene calls are TRBV10-3 and TRBJ2-1; 10 bases match TRBD2. J lost 5 bases, V lost 2 bases, and 3 bases had no gene match. Germline V gene sequence: CDR1 ENHRY, CDR2 SYGVKD. This CDR3 contains 15 residues. The CDR3 here is CAISEGLAGDNEQFF. As DNA, the CDR3 is TGTGCCATCAGTGAGGGCCTAGCGGGGGACAATGAGCAGTTCTTC.

The chain carries TRBV19 and TRBJ2-2; 12 bases map to TRBD2. Trimming took 4 bases from V and 6 from J; bases not matched to a gene: 3. This CDR3 spans 15 amino acids. The V gene's germline CDR1 is LNHDA and CDR2 SQIVND (reference sequence). CDR3 in DNA: TGTGCCAGTAGTACTAGCGGGAGGGGTTCCGGGGAGCTGTTTTTT. As protein: CASSTSGRGSGELFF.

This chain joins TRBV4-3 and TRBJ2-5; 7 bases match TRBD2. Germline CDR1 is LGHNA and CDR2 is YSLEER. CDR3 size: 16 residues. Trimming cost V 0 bases and J 3 bases; bases outside gene matches: 7. CDR3: CASSQDWHGGKETQYF. The CDR3 nucleotides read TGCGCCAGCAGCCAAGACTGGCACGGGGGGAAAGAGACCCAGTACTTC.

This clone appeared a single time. The V gene is TRBV25-1, the J gene TRBJ2-7; 10 bases fit TRBD1. With 5 bases clipped from V and 7 bases from J, the junction kept 5 bases outside the gene matches. The CDR3 covers 13 residues. Germline lookup yields CDR1 MGHDK and CDR2 SYGVNS. CDR3 protein: CASSRDRGGEQYF. The CDR3 DNA is TGTGCCAGCAGTAGGGACAGGGGTGGAGAGCAGTACTTC.

The chain recombines TRBV6-1 with TRBJ2-5, with 11 bases that match TRBD1. Germline CDR1 and CDR2: MNHNS and SASEGT. This CDR3 contains 15 residues. V lost 6 bases to trimming and J lost 5 bases; unmatched junction nucleotides: 8. The CDR3 nucleotides are TGTGCCAGCAGGGCTGGACAGGGGGCAGGGGAGACCCAGTACTTC. Protein sequence: CASRAGQGAGETQYF.

The genes are TRBV28 and TRBJ1-3; 7 bases align to TRBD1. Germline loops: CDR1 MDHEN, CDR2 SYDVKM. CDR3 length: 16 amino acids. Trimming at V came to 5 bases and at J to 0 bases, leaving 7 bases not matched to a gene. The CDR3 DNA sequence: TGTGCCAGCAGTACACCGGACAGGAGCTCTGGAAACACCATATATTTT. Encoded protein: CASSTPDRSSGNTIYF.

The chain links TRBV10-3 to TRBJ2-7, with D possibly matching TRBD2 (6 bases). Trimming took 0 bases from V and 1 from J, leaving 13 bases between them. The CDR3 loop spans 16 amino acids. CDR1 ENHRY and CDR2 SYGVKD come from the germline V gene. CDR3: CAISESVGGESYEQYF. The DNA of the CDR3 is TGTGCCATCAGTGAGTCAGTGGGAGGTGAATCCTACGAGCAGTACTTC.

Comments on this clone: One end of the junction fails to match germline, which may point to a read error. V gene TRBV7-8 combines with J gene TRBJ1-5; D may be TRBD1 (5 bases). Germline V CDR1 and CDR2: SGHVS, FQNEAQ. CDR3 size: 14 residues. CDR3 nucleotide sequence: TGTGCCAGCAGCCTCAGGGTTGAGAATCGGCCCCAGCATTTT. Its translation: CASSLRVENRPQHF.

This clone was observed a single time. The CDR3 bases are TGTGCCAGCAGCGCCGACAGGGATCAGCCCCAGCATTTT. It yields the protein CASSADRDQPQHF. The chain combines TRBV7-6 with TRBJ1-5; 7 nucleotides align to TRBD1. Germline trimming cut 5 bases from V and 5 bases from J; bases unmatched to any gene: 3. The CDR3 totals 13 residues. The germline V gene has CDR1 SGHVS and CDR2 FNYEAQ.

V gene TRBV19 combines with J gene TRBJ2-5; D might be TRBD1 (6 bases). The CDR3 consists of 12 residues. The germline gives CDR1 LNHDA, CDR2 SQIVND (reference sequence). V lost 5 bases and J 6 bases, leaving 10 bases between the germline ends. The CDR3 sequence: CASSQGIQTQYF. CDR3 in DNA: TGTGCCAGTAGTCAGGGGATTCAGACCCAGTACTTC.

The chain uses TRBV27 and TRBJ2-1; no definite D call. The V and J ends lost 6 bases and 6 bases respectively, with 6 bases between them. Germline V gives CDR1 MNHEY, CDR2 SMNVEV (reference sequence). The CDR3 runs to 11 residues. DNA for the CDR3: TGTGCCAGCAGCCACGGCAATGAGCAGTTCTTC. Translating it yields CASSHGNEQFF.

The chain carries TRBV10-1 and TRBJ2-7, with D unresolved. Germline-derived CDR1 and CDR2 are WNHNN and SYGVQD (reference sequence). Trimming took off 5 bases at V and 7 bases at J, with 9 bases between the two ends. The CDR3 covers 11 residues. The CDR3 loop is CASSNLGEQYF. The CDR3 nucleotides read TGCGCCAGCAGTAACCTCGGGGAGCAGTACTTC.

The rearrangement uses TRBV27 and TRBJ2-7; weak D call: TRBD2 (5 bases). The V end lost 2 bases, the J end lost 2 bases, and 16 bases lay between the germline ends. Germline V CDR1 and CDR2: MNHEY, SMNVEV (reference sequence). The length of the CDR3 is 16 residues. CDR3 nucleotide sequence: TGTGCCAGCAGTTTAGGGCTGGGAGCACAGACCTACGAGCAGTACTTC. Translation gives CASSLGLGAQTYEQYF.

The rearrangement uses TRBV27 and TRBJ1-1; no reliable D call. Germline V gives CDR1 MNHEY, CDR2 SMNVEV (reference sequence). The CDR3 is made up of 14 amino acids. The ends were cut back, 2 bases at V and 5 bases at J, with 12 bases in the middle. CDR3: CASSLVAYGTEAFF. DNA of the CDR3: TGTGCCAGCAGTTTAGTGGCCTACGGGACTGAAGCTTTCTTT.

The chain links TRBV6-5 to TRBJ2-1; 11 nucleotides align to TRBD2. There are 14 residues in the CDR3. V lost 6 bases and J lost 4; bases outside the gene matches: 2. Germline loops: CDR1 MNHEY, CDR2 SVGAGI. CDR3 DNA sequence: TGTGCCAGCAGCGGACTAGCGGGTTACAATGAGCAGTTCTTC. Its protein product is CASSGLAGYNEQFF.

This sequence joins TRBV13 and TRBJ2-3, with D tentatively TRBD2 (6 bases). CDR3 length: 15 residues. Germline CDR1 reads PRHDT; CDR2 reads FYEKMQ (reference sequence). V lost 1 base, J lost 1 base, and 9 bases lay in between. As DNA, the CDR3 is TGTGCCAGCAGCTTAGAGGGCGGGGGCACAGATACGCAGTATTTT. Translating gives CASSLEGGGTDTQYF.

The J gene is TRBJ2-2, the V gene TRBV5-5; a possible D gene is TRBD2 (6 bases). CDR3 length: 16 residues. Trimming cost V 4 bases and J 0 bases, with 13 bases left between them. Germline CDR1 is SGHKS and CDR2 is YYEKEE (reference sequence). CDR3 DNA: TGTGCCAGCAGCCCGGAGGGCAGGACGAACACCGGGGAGCTGTTTTTT. The encoded protein is CASSPEGRTNTGELFF.

This chain links TRBV6-1 with TRBJ1-3; possible D gene TRBD1, 5 bases. The germline V and J ends were trimmed by 3 bases and 0 bases, with 15 bases remaining between them. The CDR3 runs 17 residues. Germline lookup yields CDR1 MNHNS and CDR2 SASEGT. CDR3 in amino acids: CASSEQGARGSGNTIYF. In nucleotides, the CDR3 is TGTGCCAGCAGTGAGCAAGGGGCGCGGGGCTCTGGAAACACCATATATTTT.

Only one count was recorded for this clone. The chain joins TRBV25-1 to TRBJ2-7; TRBD2 might be the D (6 bases). Trimming left V 3 bases short and J 7 bases short, with 19 bases between. In germline, CDR1 is MGHDK, CDR2 SYGVNS. This CDR3 has 15 residues. CDR3 DNA sequence: TGTGCCAGCAGTGACCCCCGTAGCGGATCATGGGAGCAGTACTTC. This sequence encodes CASSDPRSGSWEQYF.

The rearrangement links TRBV27 to TRBJ1-4; D not certain. The CDR3 spans 16 residues. CDR1 is MNHEY, CDR2 SMNVEV, per germline (reference sequence). V was shortened by 3 bases and J by 4 bases, with 15 bases between the two germline ends. The CDR3 nucleotides read TGTGCCAGCAGTTTGAGAGCGACGGTTTTTAATGAAAAACTGTTTTTT. Amino acids: CASSLRATVFNEKLFF.

This chain joins TRBV7-7 and TRBJ2-3, with D hard to call. V gave up 5 bases and J gave up 5 bases, with 8 bases separating them. This CDR3 comprises 12 residues. Germline CDR1 SSHAT, CDR2 FNYEAQ (reference sequence). CDR3 region: CASSRPGDTQYF. CDR3 nucleotide sequence: TGTGCCAGCAGCCGACCGGGAGATACGCAGTATTTT.

V gene TRBV19 combines with J gene TRBJ1-5, with 8 bases that match TRBD1. V lost 5 bases to trimming and J lost 7 bases; unmatched junction nucleotides: 10. This CDR3 contains 15 residues. CDR1 is LNHDA, CDR2 SQIVND, per germline (reference sequence). In DNA form, the CDR3 reads TGTGCCAGTAGTCTCGGACAGGGCCAGTACCAGCCCCAGCATTTT. It codes for CASSLGQGQYQPQHF. The full variable domain, its missing parts supplied by reference TRBV19 and TRBJ1-5, is DGGITQSPKYLFRKEGQNVTLSCEQNLNHDAMYWYRQDPGQGLRLIYYSQIVNDFQKGDIAEGYSVSREKKESFPLTVTSAQKNPTAFYLCASSLGQGQYQPQHFGDGTRLSIL.

The gene calls are TRBV27 and TRBJ2-7; 11 bases match TRBD2. The CDR3 covers 14 residues. Per the germline V gene, CDR1 is MNHEY and CDR2 is SMNVEV (reference sequence). The J segment lost 7 bases and the V segment lost 4 bases, leaving 6 bases of the junction unmatched. As DNA, the CDR3 is TGTGCCAGCAGTTCCACTAGCGGGAGTGGAGAGCAGTACTTC. Translation: CASSSTSGSGEQYF.

The chain uses TRBV5-1 and TRBJ1-1, with D maybe TRBD1 (5 bases). CDR3 length equals 15 residues. V lost 4 bases to trimming and J lost 5 bases, with 18 bases between them. Germline assignment: CDR1 SGHRS and CDR2 YFSETQ. The CDR3 loop reads CASSKGHRGVTEAFF. Written as DNA, the CDR3 is TGCGCCAGCAGCAAGGGGCATCGCGGTGTTACTGAAGCTTTCTTT.